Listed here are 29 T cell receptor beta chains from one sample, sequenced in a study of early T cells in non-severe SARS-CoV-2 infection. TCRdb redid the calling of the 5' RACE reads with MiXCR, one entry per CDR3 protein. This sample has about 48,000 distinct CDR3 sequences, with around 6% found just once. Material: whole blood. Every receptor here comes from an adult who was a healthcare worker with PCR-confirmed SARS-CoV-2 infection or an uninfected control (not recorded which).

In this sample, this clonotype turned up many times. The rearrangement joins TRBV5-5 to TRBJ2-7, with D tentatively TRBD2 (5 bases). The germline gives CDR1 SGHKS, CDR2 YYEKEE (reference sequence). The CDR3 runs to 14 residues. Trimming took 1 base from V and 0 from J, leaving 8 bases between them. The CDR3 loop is CASSLPDSSYEQYF. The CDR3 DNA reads TGTGCCAGCAGCTTGCCGGACTCCTCCTACGAGCAGTACTTC.

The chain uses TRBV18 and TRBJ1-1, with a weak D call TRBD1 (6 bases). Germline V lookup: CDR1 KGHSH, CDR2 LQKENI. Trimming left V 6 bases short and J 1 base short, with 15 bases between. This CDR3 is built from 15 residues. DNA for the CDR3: TGTGCCAGCTCCCCCCTTTGGGGGCCGAACACTGAAGCTTTCTTT. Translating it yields CASSPLWGPNTEAFF.

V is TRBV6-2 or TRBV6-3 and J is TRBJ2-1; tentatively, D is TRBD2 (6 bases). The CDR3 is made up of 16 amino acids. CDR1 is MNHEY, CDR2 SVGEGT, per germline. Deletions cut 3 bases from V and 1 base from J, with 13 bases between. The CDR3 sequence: CASSYLAEGSYNEQFF. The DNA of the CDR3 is TGTGCCAGCAGTTATCTGGCGGAGGGATCCTACAATGAGCAGTTCTTC.

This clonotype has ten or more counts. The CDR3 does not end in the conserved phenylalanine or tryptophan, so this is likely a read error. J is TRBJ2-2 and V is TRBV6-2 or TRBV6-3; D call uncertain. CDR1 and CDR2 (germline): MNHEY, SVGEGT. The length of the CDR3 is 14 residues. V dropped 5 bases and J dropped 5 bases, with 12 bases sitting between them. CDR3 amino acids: CASSNRDTTGELFS. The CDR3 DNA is TGTGCCAGCAGTAACCGCGACACAACCGGGGAGCTGTTTTCT.

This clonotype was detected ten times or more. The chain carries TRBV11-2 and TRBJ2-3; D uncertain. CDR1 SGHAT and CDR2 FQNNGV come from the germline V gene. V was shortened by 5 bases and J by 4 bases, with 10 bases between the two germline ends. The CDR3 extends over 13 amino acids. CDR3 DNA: TGTGCCAGCAGCCCTCGGGCAGCAGATACGCAGTATTTT. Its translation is CASSPRAADTQYF.

The CDR3 is CASSLGTGVGSNQPQHF. For the CDR3, the DNA is TGCGCCAGCAGCTTGGGGACAGGGGTAGGCAGCAATCAGCCCCAGCATTTT. The V call is TRBV5-1, the J call TRBJ1-5; TRBD1 matches at 9 bases. Germline CDR1 reads SGHRS; CDR2 reads YFSETQ. This CDR3 region has 17 residues. After removal of 0 bases from V and 1 base from J, the junction contained 5 bases not matched to a gene.

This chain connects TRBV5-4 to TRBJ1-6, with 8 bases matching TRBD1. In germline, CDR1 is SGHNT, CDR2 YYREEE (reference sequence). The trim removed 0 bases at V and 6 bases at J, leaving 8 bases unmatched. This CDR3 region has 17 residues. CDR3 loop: CASSLANRGYGNSPLHF. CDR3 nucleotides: TGTGCCAGCAGCTTGGCCAACAGGGGGTATGGTAATTCACCCCTCCACTTT.

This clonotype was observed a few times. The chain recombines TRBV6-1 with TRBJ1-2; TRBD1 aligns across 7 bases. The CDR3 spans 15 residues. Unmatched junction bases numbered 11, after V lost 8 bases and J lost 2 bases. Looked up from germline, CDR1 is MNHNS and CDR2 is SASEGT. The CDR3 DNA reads TGTGCCAGCGCTAAATTTGGACAGGCAAACTATGGCTACACCTTC. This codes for CASAKFGQANYGYTF.

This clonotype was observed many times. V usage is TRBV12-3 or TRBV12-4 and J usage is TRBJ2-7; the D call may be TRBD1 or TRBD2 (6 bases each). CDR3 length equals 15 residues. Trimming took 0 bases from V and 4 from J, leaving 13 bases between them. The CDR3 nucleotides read TGTGCCAGCAGTTTAGCGCTAGGGGGGTTGTACGAGCAGTACTTC. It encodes CASSLALGGLYEQYF.

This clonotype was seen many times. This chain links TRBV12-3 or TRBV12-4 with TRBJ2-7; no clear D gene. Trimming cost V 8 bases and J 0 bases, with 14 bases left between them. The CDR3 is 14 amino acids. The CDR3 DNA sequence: TGTGCCAGCCGGCGTAACGGACCCTCCTACGAGCAGTACTTC. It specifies CASRRNGPSYEQYF.

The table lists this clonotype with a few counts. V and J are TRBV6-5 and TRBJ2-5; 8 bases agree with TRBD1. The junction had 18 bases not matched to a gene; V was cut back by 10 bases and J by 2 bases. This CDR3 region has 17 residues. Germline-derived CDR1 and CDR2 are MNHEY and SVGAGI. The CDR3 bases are TGTGCCACCGTCCGGACCGGGACAGGTCATTTTCAAGAGACCCAGTACTTC. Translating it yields CATVRTGTGHFQETQYF.

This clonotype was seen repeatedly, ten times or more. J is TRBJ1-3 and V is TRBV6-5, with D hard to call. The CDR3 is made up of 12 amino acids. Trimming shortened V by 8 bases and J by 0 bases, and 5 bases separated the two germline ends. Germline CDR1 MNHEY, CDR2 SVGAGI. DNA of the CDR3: TGTGCCAGCGAGGGCTCTGGAAACACCATATATTTT. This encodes CASEGSGNTIYF.

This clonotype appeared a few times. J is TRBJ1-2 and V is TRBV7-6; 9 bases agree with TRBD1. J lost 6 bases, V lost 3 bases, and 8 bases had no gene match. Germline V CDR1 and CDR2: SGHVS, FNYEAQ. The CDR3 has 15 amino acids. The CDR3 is CASSFGQGLVDGYTF. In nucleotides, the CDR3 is TGTGCCAGCAGCTTTGGACAGGGGCTAGTAGATGGCTACACCTTC.

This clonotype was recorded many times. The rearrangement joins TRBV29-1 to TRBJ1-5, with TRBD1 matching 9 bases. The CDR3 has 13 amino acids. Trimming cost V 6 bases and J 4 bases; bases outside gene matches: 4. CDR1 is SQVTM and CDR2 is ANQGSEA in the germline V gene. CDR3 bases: TGCAGCGTAGGGGACAGGGCTAATCAGCCCCAGCATTTT. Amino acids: CSVGDRANQPQHF.

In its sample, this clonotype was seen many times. CDR3 region: CASSGQGPYNEQFF. Written as DNA, the CDR3 is TGTGCCAGCAGTGGACAGGGTCCCTACAATGAGCAGTTCTTC. The chain uses TRBV6-5 and TRBJ2-1, with 8 bases identical to TRBD1. CDR1 is MNHEY, CDR2 SVGAGI, per germline. This CDR3 contains 14 residues. V shed 5 bases, J shed 2 bases, and the junction held 2 bases outside the gene matches.

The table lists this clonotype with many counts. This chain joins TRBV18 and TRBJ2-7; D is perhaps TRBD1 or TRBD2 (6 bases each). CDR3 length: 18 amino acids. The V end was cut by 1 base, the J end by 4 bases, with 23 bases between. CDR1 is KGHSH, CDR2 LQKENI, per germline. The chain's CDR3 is CASSPLPVVTGGGYEQYF. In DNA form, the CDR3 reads TGTGCCAGCTCACCACTGCCAGTTGTGACAGGTGGAGGGTACGAGCAGTACTTC.

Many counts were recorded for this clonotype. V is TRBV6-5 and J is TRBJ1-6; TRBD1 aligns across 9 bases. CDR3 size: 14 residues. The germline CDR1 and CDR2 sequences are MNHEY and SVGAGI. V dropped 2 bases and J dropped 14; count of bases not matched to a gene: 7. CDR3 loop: CASSYEDRGRTLHF. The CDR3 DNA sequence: TGTGCCAGCAGTTACGAGGACAGGGGAAGGACCCTCCACTTT.

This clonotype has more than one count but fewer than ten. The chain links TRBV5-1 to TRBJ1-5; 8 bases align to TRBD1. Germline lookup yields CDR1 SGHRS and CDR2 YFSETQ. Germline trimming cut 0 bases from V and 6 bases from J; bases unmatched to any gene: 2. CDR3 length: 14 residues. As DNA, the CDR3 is TGCGCCAGCAGCTTGGCAGGGGGCGGTCAGCCCCAGCATTTT. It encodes CASSLAGGGQPQHF.

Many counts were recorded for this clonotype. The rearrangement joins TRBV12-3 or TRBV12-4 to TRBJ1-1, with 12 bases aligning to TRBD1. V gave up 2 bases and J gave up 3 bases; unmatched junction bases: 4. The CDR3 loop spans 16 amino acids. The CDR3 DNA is TGTGCCAGCAGTTTATTGGGACAGGGGGCGGACACTGAAGCTTTCTTT. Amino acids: CASSLLGQGADTEAFF.

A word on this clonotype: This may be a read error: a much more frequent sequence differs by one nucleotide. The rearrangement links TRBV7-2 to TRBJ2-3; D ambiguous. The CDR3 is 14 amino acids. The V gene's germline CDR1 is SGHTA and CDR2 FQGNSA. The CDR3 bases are TGTGTCAGCCGCAGCGCAATAAGGATGGATACGCAGTATTTT. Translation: CVSRSAIRMDTQYF.

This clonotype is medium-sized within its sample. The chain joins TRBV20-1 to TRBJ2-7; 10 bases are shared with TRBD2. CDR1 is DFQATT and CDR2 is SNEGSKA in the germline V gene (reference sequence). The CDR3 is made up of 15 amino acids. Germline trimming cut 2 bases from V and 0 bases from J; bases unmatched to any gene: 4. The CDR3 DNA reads TGCAGTGCTAGAAATAGCGGGAGGCCCTCCTACGAGCAGTACTTC. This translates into CSARNSGRPSYEQYF.

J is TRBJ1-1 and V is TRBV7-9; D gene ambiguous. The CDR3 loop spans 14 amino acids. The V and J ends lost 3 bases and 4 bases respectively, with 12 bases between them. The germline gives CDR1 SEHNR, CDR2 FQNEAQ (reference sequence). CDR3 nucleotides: TGTGCCAGCAGCTTGGGTGAGAAAGGCACTGAAGCTTTCTTT. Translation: CASSLGEKGTEAFF.

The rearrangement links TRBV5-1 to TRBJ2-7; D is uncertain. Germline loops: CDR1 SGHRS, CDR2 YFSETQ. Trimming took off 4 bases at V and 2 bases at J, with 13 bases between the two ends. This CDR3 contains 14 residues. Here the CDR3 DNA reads TGCGCCAGCAGCCCTACGTCCGTAGCCTACGAGCAGTACTTC. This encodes CASSPTSVAYEQYF. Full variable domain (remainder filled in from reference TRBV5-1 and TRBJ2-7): KAGVTQTPRYLIKTRGQQVTLSCSPISGHRSVSWYQQTPGQGLQFLFEYFSETQRNKGNFPGRFSGRQFSNSRSEMNVSTLELGDSALYLCASSPTSVAYEQYFGPGTRLTVT.

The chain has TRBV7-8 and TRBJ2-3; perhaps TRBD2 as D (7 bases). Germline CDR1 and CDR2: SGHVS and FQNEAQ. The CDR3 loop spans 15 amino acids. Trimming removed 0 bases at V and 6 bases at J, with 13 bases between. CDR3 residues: CASSLAWGGADTQYF. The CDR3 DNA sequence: TGTGCCAGCAGCTTAGCGTGGGGGGGGGCGGATACGCAGTATTTT.

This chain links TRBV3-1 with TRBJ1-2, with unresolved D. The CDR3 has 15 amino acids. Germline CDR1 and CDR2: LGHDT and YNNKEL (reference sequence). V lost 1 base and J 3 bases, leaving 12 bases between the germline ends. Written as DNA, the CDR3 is TGTGCCAGCAGCCAAGGGGTAGGAGGGCACTATGGCTACACCTTC. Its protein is CASSQGVGGHYGYTF. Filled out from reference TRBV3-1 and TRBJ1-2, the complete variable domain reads DTAVSQTPKYLVTQMGNDKSIKCEQNLGHDTMYWYKQDSKKFLKIMFSYNNKELIINETVPNRFSPKSPDKAHLNLHINSLELGDSAVYFCASSQGVGGHYGYTFGSGTRLTVV.

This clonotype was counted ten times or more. CDR3 residues: CASSLGQSSYEQYF. CDR3 nucleotides: TGTGCCAGCAGCTTAGGCCAATCCTCCTACGAGCAGTACTTC. The chain couples TRBV13 to TRBJ2-7; D remains unclear. Germline V lookup: CDR1 PRHDT, CDR2 FYEKMQ (reference sequence). This CDR3 region has 14 residues. V lost 0 bases, J lost 0 bases, and 6 bases lay in between.

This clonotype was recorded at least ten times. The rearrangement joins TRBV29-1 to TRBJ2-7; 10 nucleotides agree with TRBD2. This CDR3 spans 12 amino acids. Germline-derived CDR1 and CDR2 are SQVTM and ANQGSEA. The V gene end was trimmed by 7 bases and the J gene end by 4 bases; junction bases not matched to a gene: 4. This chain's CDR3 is CSARLAGYEQYF. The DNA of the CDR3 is TGCAGCGCCCGACTAGCGGGTTACGAGCAGTACTTC.

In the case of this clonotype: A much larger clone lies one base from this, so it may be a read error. CDR3 coding DNA: TGTGCCTGGCCTCACGAGGGCCTGTCAGATACGCAGTATTTT. It is translated as CAWPHEGLSDTQYF. The genes are TRBV30 and TRBJ2-3; tentatively, D is TRBD2 (5 bases). The CDR3 runs to 14 residues. V dropped 5 bases and J dropped 4 bases, with 16 bases sitting between them. The germline V gene has CDR1 GTSNPN and CDR2 SVGIG (reference sequence).

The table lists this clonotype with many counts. Here the CDR3 DNA reads TGTGCCAGCAGGGGGGACACCAAGCCTAACACAGATACGCAGTATTTT. Protein: CASRGDTKPNTDTQYF. The chain recombines TRBV6-1 with TRBJ2-3; D is perhaps TRBD1 (6 bases). Germline CDR1 reads MNHNS; CDR2 reads SASEGT. The CDR3 is made up of 16 amino acids. With 6 bases removed from V and 2 bases from J, the gap between germline ends came to 18 bases.